This T cell receptor (beta chain) was found in a study of blood T cell repertoires in COVID-19. For the study at large: Some COVID-19 samples were acute and others convalescent; all came from the United States, Italy and Spain.

Authors' processing steps: Cell counts per sample came from amplifying reference gene primers. Measured with immunoSEQ multiplex PCR; TCRdb has only the in-frame clones, and not every one. That table is the source of V, J and clone size, and D and trimming were worked out from the DNA. The sample lists some 150,000 clones, about 90% occurring once. The sequenced material came from peripheral blood. This receptor was identified in a man in his fifties with acute or convalescent COVID-19.

Here the CDR3 DNA reads TGTGCCAGCAGCCAAGTAGTCAGGACAGGGAGCTCCTACGAGCAGTACTTC. This sequence encodes CASSQVVRTGSSYEQYF. V usage is TRBV3-1 (or the pseudogene TRBV3-2) and J usage is TRBJ2-7, with 8 bases aligning to TRBD1. CDR3 size: 17 residues. J was trimmed by 0 bases and V by 1 base; bases with no gene match: 8. Germline loops: CDR1 LGHDT, CDR2 YNNKEL (reference sequence).